The rows below give T cell receptor beta chains drawn from one sample of a study of T cells after yellow fever vaccination. TCRdb re-analysed the 5' RACE reads in MiXCR, keeping a single row per CDR3 protein. The repertoire holds tens of thousands of distinct CDR3 sequences, with 7.4% as singletons. The specimen was CD8+ T cells sorted from PBMCs, collected roughly 15 days after the first yellow fever vaccination. The receptors come from a man between 18 and 35 years old who received the YFV17D yellow fever vaccine. Both conserved end residues are part of each CDR3. A D gene is named only where the DNA matches it firmly. A clone size is listed for some rows: how often the clone was seen (once, few, many), or a class if it is expanded.

size: medium-sized; length: 15; J: TRBJ2-1; D: TRBD2; V: TRBV7-8; CDR3: CASSFGTSVLISQFF; DNA: TGTGCCAGCAGCTTCGGGACTAGCGTCTTGATCTCCCAGTTCTTC
size: many; length: 16; J: TRBJ2-7; D: -; V: TRBV4-1; CDR3: CASSQVGWGSQYEQYF; DNA: TGCGCCAGCAGCCAAGTGGGGTGGGGATCACAATACGAGCAGTACTTC
size: many; length: 15; J: TRBJ1-5; D: -; V: TRBV4-2; CDR3: CASSQEEGLSQPQHF; DNA: TGTGCCAGCAGCCAAGAAGAGGGGTTGAGTCAGCCCCAGCATTTT
size: many; length: 15; J: TRBJ2-1; D: TRBD2; V: TRBV29-1; CDR3: CSVDGLAGADNEQFF; DNA: TGCAGCGTTGATGGCCTAGCGGGGGCTGACAATGAGCAGTTCTTC
size: -; length: 16; J: TRBJ1-2; D: -; V: TRBV5-4; CDR3: CASSSAFEGQVYGYTF; DNA: TGTGCCAGCAGCTCTGCGTTCGAGGGCCAGGTCTATGGCTACACCTTC
size: many; length: 10; J: TRBJ2-1; D: -; V: TRBV6-1; CDR3: CASSEANEFF; DNA: TGTGCCAGCAGTGAAGCTAACGAGTTCTTC
size: -; length: 17; J: TRBJ2-1; D: -; V: TRBV4-1; CDR3: CASSIRAGGLSYNEQFF; DNA: TGCGCCAGCAGCATCCGCGCCGGGGGTCTATCCTACAATGAGCAGTTCTTC
size: many; length: 16; J: TRBJ1-1; D: -; V: TRBV7-6; CDR3: CASSLEGLGMNTEAFF; DNA: TGTGCCAGCAGCTTAGAGGGGCTCGGAATGAACACTGAAGCTTTCTTT
size: many; length: 15; J: TRBJ1-5; D: -; V: TRBV4-1; CDR3: CASSQEDSGAPPQHF; DNA: TGCGCCAGCAGCCAAGAGGACAGCGGGGCTCCGCCCCAGCATTTT
size: -; length: 17; J: TRBJ2-6; D: -; V: TRBV5-1; CDR3: CASSWGVRGDGANVLTF; DNA: TGCGCCAGCAGCTGGGGCGTCAGGGGGGACGGGGCCAACGTCCTGACTTTC
size: medium-sized; length: 13; J: TRBJ2-3; D: -; V: TRBV7-6; CDR3: CASSYTSTDTQYF; DNA: TGTGCCAGCAGCTACACTAGCACAGATACGCAGTATTTT
size: few; length: 13; J: TRBJ1-2; D: TRBD1; V: TRBV5-4; CDR3: CASSLGQGEGYTF; DNA: TGTGCCAGCAGCTTGGGACAGGGGGAAGGCTACACCTTC
size: many; length: 15; J: TRBJ2-2; D: -; V: TRBV4-1; CDR3: CASSQEGGWSGELFF; DNA: TGCGCCAGCAGCCAAGAAGGGGGGTGGTCCGGGGAGCTGTTTTTT
size: -; length: 20; J: TRBJ2-5; D: TRBD1; V: TRBV10-2; CDR3: CASSESSAPMARTGQETQYF; DNA: TGCGCCAGCAGTGAGTCGAGCGCACCGATGGCGAGGACAGGCCAAGAGACCCAGTACTTC
size: many; length: 14; J: TRBJ1-5; D: -; V: TRBV6-1; CDR3: CASRPLDSNQPQHF; DNA: TGTGCCAGCAGACCCCTGGATAGCAATCAGCCCCAGCATTTT
size: many; length: 15; J: TRBJ2-5; D: TRBD2; V: TRBV6-5; CDR3: CASESSGGEGETQYF; DNA: TGTGCCAGCGAAAGTAGCGGGGGGGAGGGAGAGACCCAGTACTTC
size: few; length: 18; J: TRBJ1-3; D: -; V: TRBV7-8; CDR3: CASSLDPGGAYSGNTIYF; DNA: TGTGCCAGCAGCTTAGACCCTGGGGGAGCCTACTCTGGAAACACCATATATTTT
size: many; length: 14; J: TRBJ1-1; D: -; V: TRBV5-1; CDR3: CASARSGANTEAFF; DNA: TGCGCCAGCGCCCGGTCGGGGGCCAACACTGAAGCTTTCTTT
size: few; length: 14; J: TRBJ2-3; D: -; V: TRBV29-1; CDR3: CSVVRASDTDTQYF; DNA: TGCAGCGTTGTCAGGGCCTCTGATACAGATACGCAGTATTTT
size: many; length: 17; J: TRBJ2-3; D: TRBD1; V: TRBV6-2/TRBV6-3; CDR3: CASSYPGQGYGTDTQYF; DNA: TGTGCCAGCAGTTACCCGGGACAGGGTTACGGGACAGATACGCAGTATTTT
size: -; length: 13; J: TRBJ1-1; D: -; V: TRBV6-6; CDR3: CASKGGITTEAFF; DNA: TGTGCCAGCAAGGGGGGGATCACCACTGAAGCTTTCTTT
size: many; length: 13; J: TRBJ2-2; D: TRBD1; V: TRBV6-6; CDR3: CAGGTGDTGELFF; DNA: TGTGCCGGGGGGACAGGCGACACCGGGGAGCTGTTTTTT
size: many; length: 16; J: TRBJ2-1; D: TRBD2; V: TRBV14; CDR3: CASSQVGGGSYNEQFF; DNA: TGTGCCAGCAGCCAAGTTGGGGGGGGTTCCTACAATGAGCAGTTCTTC
size: many; length: 15; J: TRBJ2-1; D: TRBD2; V: TRBV10-3; CDR3: CAITAGTSKDNEQFF; DNA: TGTGCCATCACCGCCGGGACTAGCAAGGACAATGAGCAGTTCTTC
size: many; length: 17; J: TRBJ2-5; D: -; V: TRBV7-2; CDR3: CASSSTGLGALGETQYF; DNA: TGTGCCAGCAGCTCGACAGGTCTAGGCGCATTAGGGGAGACCCAGTACTTC
size: many; length: 14; J: TRBJ2-7; D: TRBD2; V: TRBV11-3; CDR3: CASSLSGGNDEQYF; DNA: TGTGCCAGCAGCTTAAGCGGGGGAAACGACGAGCAGTACTTC
size: many; length: 14; J: TRBJ2-7; D: TRBD1; V: TRBV6-1; CDR3: CASRRQGHSYEQYF; DNA: TGTGCCAGCAGGCGACAGGGGCACTCCTACGAGCAGTACTTC
size: few; length: 15; J: TRBJ1-1; D: -; V: TRBV6-1; CDR3: CASSEVGGLNTEAFF; DNA: TGTGCCAGCAGTGAAGTTGGGGGATTGAACACTGAAGCTTTCTTT
size: many; length: 16; J: TRBJ2-3; D: -; V: TRBV11-2; CDR3: CASSLSGEFNTDTQYF; DNA: TGTGCCAGCAGCTTAAGCGGAGAATTCAACACAGATACGCAGTATTTT
size: many; length: 15; J: TRBJ1-3; D: TRBD1; V: TRBV4-2; CDR3: CASSHLTGAGNTIYF; DNA: TGTGCCAGCAGCCATTTAACAGGGGCTGGAAACACCATATATTTT
size: -; length: 13; J: TRBJ2-7; D: -; V: TRBV6-2/TRBV6-3; CDR3: CASRTWGFYEQYF; DNA: TGTGCCAGCAGAACATGGGGGTTCTACGAGCAGTACTTC
size: many; length: 13; J: TRBJ2-1; D: TRBD1; V: TRBV7-9; CDR3: CASSLEGGDEQFF; DNA: TGTGCCAGCAGCCTTGAAGGGGGCGATGAGCAGTTCTTC
size: many; length: 14; J: TRBJ2-1; D: TRBD2; V: TRBV5-1; CDR3: CASSWRLADNEQFF; DNA: TGCGCCAGCAGCTGGAGACTAGCGGACAATGAGCAGTTCTTC
size: many; length: 13; J: TRBJ2-7; D: -; V: TRBV7-9; CDR3: CASSLLGLNEQYF; DNA: TGTGCCAGCAGCTTATTAGGGCTCAACGAGCAGTACTTC
size: many; length: 15; J: TRBJ2-3; D: TRBD1; V: TRBV7-2; CDR3: CASRFRGQLKNTQYF; DNA: TGTGCCAGCCGGTTCAGGGGACAGCTCAAAAATACGCAGTATTTT
size: -; length: 17; J: TRBJ2-6; D: TRBD1; V: TRBV6-1; CDR3: CASSRRQGGAGANVLTF; DNA: TGTGCCAGCAGTCGTCGACAGGGGGGCGCTGGGGCCAACGTCCTGACTTTC
size: many; length: 14; J: TRBJ2-7; D: -; V: TRBV3-1; CDR3: CASSQSGQNYEQYF; DNA: TGTGCCAGCAGCCAGTCGGGACAAAACTACGAGCAGTACTTC
size: many; length: 12; J: TRBJ2-7; D: -; V: TRBV5-1; CDR3: CASSLESYEQYF; DNA: TGCGCCAGCAGCTTGGAATCCTACGAGCAGTACTTC
size: many; length: 13; J: TRBJ1-1; D: TRBD1; V: TRBV7-6; CDR3: CASSFTGGGEAFF; DNA: TGTGCCAGCAGCTTTACAGGGGGCGGTGAAGCTTTCTTT
size: many; length: 13; J: TRBJ2-3; D: -; V: TRBV25-1; CDR3: CASRELSTDTQYF; DNA: TGTGCCAGCCGGGAGTTAAGCACAGATACGCAGTATTTT